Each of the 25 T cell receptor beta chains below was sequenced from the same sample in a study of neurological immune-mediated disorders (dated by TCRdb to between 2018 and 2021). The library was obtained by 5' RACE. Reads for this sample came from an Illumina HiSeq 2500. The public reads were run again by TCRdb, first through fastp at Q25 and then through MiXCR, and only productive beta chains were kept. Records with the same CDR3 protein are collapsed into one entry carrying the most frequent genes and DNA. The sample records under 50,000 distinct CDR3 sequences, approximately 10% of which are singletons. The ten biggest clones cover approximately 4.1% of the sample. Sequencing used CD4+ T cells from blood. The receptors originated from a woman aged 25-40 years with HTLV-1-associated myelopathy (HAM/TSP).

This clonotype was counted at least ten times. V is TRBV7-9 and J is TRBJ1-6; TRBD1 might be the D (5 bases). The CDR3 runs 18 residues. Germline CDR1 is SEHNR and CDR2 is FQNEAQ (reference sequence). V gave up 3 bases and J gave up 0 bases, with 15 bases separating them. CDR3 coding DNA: TGTGCCAGCAGCTTGTACGGGGGAACGGGCTCCTATAATTCACCCCTCCACTTT. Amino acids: CASSLYGGTGSYNSPLHF.

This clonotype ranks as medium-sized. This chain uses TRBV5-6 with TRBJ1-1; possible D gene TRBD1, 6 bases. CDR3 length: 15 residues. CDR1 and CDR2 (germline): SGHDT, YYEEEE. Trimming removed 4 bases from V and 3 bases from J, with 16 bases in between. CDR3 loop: CASSPAPGQYTEAFF. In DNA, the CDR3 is TGTGCCAGCAGCCCTGCCCCCGGACAGTACACTGAAGCTTTCTTT.

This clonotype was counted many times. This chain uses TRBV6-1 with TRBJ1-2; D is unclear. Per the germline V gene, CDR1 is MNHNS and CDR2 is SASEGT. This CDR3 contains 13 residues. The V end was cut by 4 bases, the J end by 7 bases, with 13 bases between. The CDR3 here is CASSAQPRGGYTF. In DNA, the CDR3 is TGTGCCAGCAGTGCACAACCCCGGGGTGGCTACACCTTC.

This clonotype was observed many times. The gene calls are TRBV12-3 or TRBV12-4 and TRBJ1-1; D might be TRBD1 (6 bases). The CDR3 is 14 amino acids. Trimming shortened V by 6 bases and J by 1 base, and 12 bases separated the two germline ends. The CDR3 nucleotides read TGTGCCAGCAGCTCCTCGGGGGCGAACACTGAAGCTTTCTTT. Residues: CASSSSGANTEAFF.

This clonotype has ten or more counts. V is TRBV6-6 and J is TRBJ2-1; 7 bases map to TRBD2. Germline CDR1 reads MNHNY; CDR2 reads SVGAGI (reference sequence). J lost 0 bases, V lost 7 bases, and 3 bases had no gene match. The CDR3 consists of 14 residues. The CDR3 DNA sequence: TGTGCCAGCATCGCGGGGGACTCCTACAATGAGCAGTTCTTC. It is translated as CASIAGDSYNEQFF.

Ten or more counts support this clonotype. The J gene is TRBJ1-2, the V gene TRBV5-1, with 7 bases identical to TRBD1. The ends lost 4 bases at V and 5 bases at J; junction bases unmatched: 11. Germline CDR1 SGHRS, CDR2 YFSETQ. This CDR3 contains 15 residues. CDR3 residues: CASSTRQGRWYGYTF. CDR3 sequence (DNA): TGCGCCAGCAGCACTAGACAGGGACGATGGTATGGCTACACCTTC. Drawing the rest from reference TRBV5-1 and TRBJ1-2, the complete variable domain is KAGVTQTPRYLIKTRGQQVTLSCSPISGHRSVSWYQQTPGQGLQFLFEYFSETQRNKGNFPGRFSGRQFSNSRSEMNVSTLELGDSALYLCASSTRQGRWYGYTFGSGTRLTVV.

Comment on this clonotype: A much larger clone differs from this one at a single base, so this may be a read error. DNA of the CDR3: TGTGCCAGCAGTTTCTGGTGGCAAGGGGGCGGTTCGGGGTACACAGATACGCAGTATTTT. It yields the protein CASSFWWQGGGSGYTDTQYF. The rearrangement joins TRBV27 to TRBJ2-3, with 7 bases that match TRBD1. With 3 bases clipped from V and 2 bases from J, the junction kept 20 bases outside the gene matches. The CDR3 contains 20 residues. Germline assignment: CDR1 MNHEY and CDR2 SMNVEV (reference sequence).

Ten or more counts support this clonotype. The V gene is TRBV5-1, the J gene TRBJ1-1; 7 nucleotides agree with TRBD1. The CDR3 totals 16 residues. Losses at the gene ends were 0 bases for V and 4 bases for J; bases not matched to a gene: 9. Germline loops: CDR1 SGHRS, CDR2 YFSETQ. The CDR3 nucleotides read TGCGCCAGCAGCTTGGCTCGGACAGGCTTGACCACTGAAGCTTTCTTT. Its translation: CASSLARTGLTTEAFF.

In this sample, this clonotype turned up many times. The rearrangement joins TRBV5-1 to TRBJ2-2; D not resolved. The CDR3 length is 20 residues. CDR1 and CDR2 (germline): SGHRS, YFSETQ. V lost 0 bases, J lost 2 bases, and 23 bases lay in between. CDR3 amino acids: CASSLGLGPQPNKNTGELFF. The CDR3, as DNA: TGCGCCAGCAGCTTGGGGTTGGGCCCGCAGCCCAACAAAAACACCGGGGAGCTGTTTTTT.

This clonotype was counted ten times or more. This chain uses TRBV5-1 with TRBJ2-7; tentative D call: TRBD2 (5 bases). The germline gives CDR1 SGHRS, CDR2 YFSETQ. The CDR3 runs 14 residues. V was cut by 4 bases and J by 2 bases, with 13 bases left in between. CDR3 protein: CASSPGLGPYEQYF. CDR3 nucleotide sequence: TGCGCCAGCAGCCCAGGACTGGGTCCCTACGAGCAGTACTTC.

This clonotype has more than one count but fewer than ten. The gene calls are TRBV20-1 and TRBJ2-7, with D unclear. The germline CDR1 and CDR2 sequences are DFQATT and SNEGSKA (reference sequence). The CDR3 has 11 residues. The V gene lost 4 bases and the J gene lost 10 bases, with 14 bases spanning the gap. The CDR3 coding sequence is TGCAGTGCTATGGACCGAATACCTCAGTACTTC. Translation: CSAMDRIPQYF.

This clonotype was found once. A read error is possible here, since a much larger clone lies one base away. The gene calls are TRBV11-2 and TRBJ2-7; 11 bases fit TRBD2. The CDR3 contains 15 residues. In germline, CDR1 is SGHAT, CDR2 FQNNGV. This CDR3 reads CDSSLATSGNYEQYF. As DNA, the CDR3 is TGTGACAGCAGCTTAGCGACTAGCGGGAACTACGAGCAGTACTTC.

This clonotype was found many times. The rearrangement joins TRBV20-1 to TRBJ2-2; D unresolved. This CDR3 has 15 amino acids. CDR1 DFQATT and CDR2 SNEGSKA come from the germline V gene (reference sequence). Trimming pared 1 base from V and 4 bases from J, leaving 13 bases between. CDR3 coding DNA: TGCAGTGCTAGAGGCGGTAGCTTGATCACCGGGGAGCTGTTTTTT. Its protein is CSARGGSLITGELFF.

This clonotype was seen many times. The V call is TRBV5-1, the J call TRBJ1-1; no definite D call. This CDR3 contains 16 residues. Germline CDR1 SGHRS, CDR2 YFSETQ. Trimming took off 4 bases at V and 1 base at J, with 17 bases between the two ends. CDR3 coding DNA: TGCGCCAGCAGCCTTGAAGGAGTAAGGACGAACACTGAAGCTTTCTTT. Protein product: CASSLEGVRTNTEAFF. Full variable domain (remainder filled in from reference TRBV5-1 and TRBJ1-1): KAGVTQTPRYLIKTRGQQVTLSCSPISGHRSVSWYQQTPGQGLQFLFEYFSETQRNKGNFPGRFSGRQFSNSRSEMNVSTLELGDSALYLCASSLEGVRTNTEAFFGQGTRLTVV.

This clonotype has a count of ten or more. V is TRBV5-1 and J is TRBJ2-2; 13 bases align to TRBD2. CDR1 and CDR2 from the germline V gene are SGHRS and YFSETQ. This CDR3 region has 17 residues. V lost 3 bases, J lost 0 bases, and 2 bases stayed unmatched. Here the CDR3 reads CASSSGTSGANTGELFF. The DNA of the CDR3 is TGCGCCAGCAGCTCCGGGACTAGCGGGGCGAACACCGGGGAGCTGTTTTTT.

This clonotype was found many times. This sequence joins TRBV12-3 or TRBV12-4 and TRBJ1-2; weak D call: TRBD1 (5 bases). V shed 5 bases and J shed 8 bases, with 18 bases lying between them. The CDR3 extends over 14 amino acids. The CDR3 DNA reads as TGTGCCAGCAGTGTCGGGAGGGGCCCAGTCGGCTACACCTTC. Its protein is CASSVGRGPVGYTF.

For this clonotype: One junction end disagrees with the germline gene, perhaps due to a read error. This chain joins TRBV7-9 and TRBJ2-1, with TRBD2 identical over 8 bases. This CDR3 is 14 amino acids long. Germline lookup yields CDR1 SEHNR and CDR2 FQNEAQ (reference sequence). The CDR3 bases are TGTGCCAGCAGCATCGGGGGGGGAAACAATGAGAAGTTCTTC. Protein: CASSIGGGNNEKFF.

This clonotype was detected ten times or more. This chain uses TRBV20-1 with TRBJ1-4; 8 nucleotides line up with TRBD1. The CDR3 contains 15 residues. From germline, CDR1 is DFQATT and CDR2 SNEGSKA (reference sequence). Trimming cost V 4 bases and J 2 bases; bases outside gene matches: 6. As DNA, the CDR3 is TGCAGTGCTATGGACAGGGAGGACACTAATGAAAAACTGTTTTTT. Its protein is CSAMDREDTNEKLFF.

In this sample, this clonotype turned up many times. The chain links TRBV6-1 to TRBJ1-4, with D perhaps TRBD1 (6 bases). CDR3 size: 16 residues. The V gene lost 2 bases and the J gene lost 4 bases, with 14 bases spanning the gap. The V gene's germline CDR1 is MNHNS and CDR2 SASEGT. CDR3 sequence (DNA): TGTGCCAGCAGTGAATTCGGGGGCTTGGTTAATGAAAAACTGTTTTTT. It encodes CASSEFGGLVNEKLFF.

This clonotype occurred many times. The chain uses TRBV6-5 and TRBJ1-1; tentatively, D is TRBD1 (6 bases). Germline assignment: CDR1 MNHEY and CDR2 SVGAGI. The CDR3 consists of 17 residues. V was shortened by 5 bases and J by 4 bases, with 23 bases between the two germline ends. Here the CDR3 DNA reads TGTGCCAGCAGTATAAGGGGGACTTCAGGGGTGGCCACTGAAGCTTTCTTT. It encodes CASSIRGTSGVATEAFF.

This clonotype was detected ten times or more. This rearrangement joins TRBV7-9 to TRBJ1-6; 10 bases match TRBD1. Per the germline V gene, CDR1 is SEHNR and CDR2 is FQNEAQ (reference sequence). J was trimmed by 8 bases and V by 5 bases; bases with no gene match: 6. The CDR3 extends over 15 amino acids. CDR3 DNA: TGTGCCAGCAGCCCGGGACAGGGGTGGGATTCACCCCTCCACTTT. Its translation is CASSPGQGWDSPLHF.

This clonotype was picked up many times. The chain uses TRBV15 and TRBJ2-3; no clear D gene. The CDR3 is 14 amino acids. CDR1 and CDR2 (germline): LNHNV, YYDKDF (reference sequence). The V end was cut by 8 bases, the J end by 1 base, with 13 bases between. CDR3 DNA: TGTGCCACCTCTCTGGAGCCACGCACAGATACGCAGTATTTT. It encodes CATSLEPRTDTQYF.

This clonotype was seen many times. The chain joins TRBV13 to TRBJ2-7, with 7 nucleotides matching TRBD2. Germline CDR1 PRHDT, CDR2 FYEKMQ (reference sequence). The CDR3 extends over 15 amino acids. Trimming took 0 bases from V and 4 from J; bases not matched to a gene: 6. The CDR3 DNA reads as TGTGCCAGCAGCTTAGGCTATGCGGGGGTATACGAGCAGTACTTC. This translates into CASSLGYAGVYEQYF.

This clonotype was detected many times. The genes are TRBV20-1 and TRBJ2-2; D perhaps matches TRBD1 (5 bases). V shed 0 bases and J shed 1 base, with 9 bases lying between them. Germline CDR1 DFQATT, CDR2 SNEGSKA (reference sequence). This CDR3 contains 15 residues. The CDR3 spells CSAREKRGNTGELFF. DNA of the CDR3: TGCAGTGCTAGAGAAAAAAGGGGGAACACCGGGGAGCTGTTTTTT.

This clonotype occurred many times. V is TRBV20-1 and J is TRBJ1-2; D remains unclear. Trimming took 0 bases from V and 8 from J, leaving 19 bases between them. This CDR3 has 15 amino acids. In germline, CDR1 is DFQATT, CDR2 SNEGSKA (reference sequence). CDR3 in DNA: TGCAGTGCTAGAGATCTGGGTCCGTCGACTGGCGGCTACACCTTC. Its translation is CSARDLGPSTGGYTF.